Listed below are T cell receptor beta chains from one sample, sequenced in a study of cytomegalovirus exposure and HLA in healthy donors. Here immunoSEQ multiplex PCR was the method, and the copy in TCRdb shows in-frame clones only, minus some. The sample includes 150,000 to 200,000 clones. Material: PBMCs. Receptors were obtained from a woman between 18 and 29 years old in good health and CMV-seropositive. Both conserved end residues are part of each CDR3. The order of the fields is V gene, J gene, CDR3 protein.

V: TRBV11-2; J: TRBJ2-7; CDR3: CASSLDGAGGSYEQYF
V: TRBV12-2; J: TRBJ1-2; CDR3: CASRHLHSGGYGYTF
V: TRBV5-5; J: TRBJ2-7; CDR3: CASSPQRISYEQYF
V: TRBV9; J: TRBJ1-1; CDR3: CASSAEGTEAFF
V: TRBV5-1; J: TRBJ1-4; CDR3: CASSLAKQGGGEKLFF
V: TRBV5-1; J: TRBJ2-2; CDR3: CASSLAEGVGELFF
V: TRBV30; J: TRBJ2-1; CDR3: CAWRGSRDYPSYNEQFF
V: TRBV19; J: TRBJ2-3; CDR3: CASSMRVTKAGGWADTQYF
V: TRBV19; J: TRBJ1-5; CDR3: CASTALESNQPQHF
V: TRBV7-6; J: TRBJ1-6; CDR3: CASSLDRAANSPLHF
V: TRBV14; J: TRBJ2-3; CDR3: CASSQSRGGRDTQYF
V: TRBV7-3; J: TRBJ2-1; CDR3: CASSPGTANSYNEQFF
V: TRBV7-2; J: TRBJ2-3; CDR3: CASSLYRTDTQYF
V: TRBV29-1; J: TRBJ2-7; CDR3: CSVGGKPHEQYF
V: TRBV11-3; J: TRBJ2-5; CDR3: CASSRPGGFGGGRETQYF
V: TRBV7-2; J: TRBJ2-7; CDR3: CASSLALAGHFDEQYF
V: TRBV7-9; J: TRBJ2-2; CDR3: CASSARGQGETGELFF
V: TRBV7-2; J: TRBJ2-3; CDR3: CASSLGLADTQYF
V: TRBV5-5; J: TRBJ2-7; CDR3: CASSPSGLGLLEQYF
V: TRBV4-2; J: TRBJ1-2; CDR3: CASSPEGLSNYGYTF
V: TRBV2; J: TRBJ2-7; CDR3: CASSHGTGAYEQYF
V: TRBV6-1; J: TRBJ1-3; CDR3: CASGGFLGNTIYF
V: TRBV5-1; J: TRBJ2-5; CDR3: CASSLAEGQGVLQYF
V: TRBV4-1; J: TRBJ2-5; CDR3: CASSRSGDETQYF
V: TRBV19; J: TRBJ2-2; CDR3: CASKKGRDTGELFF
V: TRBV7-9; J: TRBJ2-5; CDR3: CASRTEYQETQYF
V: TRBV2; J: TRBJ2-3; CDR3: CASIWDSGMAQYF
V: TRBV7-2; J: TRBJ2-7; CDR3: CASSWLTGSSYEQYF
V: TRBV10-3; J: TRBJ2-3; CDR3: CATQRTTSGGSDTQYF
V: TRBV5-1; J: TRBJ1-1; CDR3: CASSLYRANTEAFF
V: TRBV7-3; J: TRBJ2-2; CDR3: CASSLGAVMNTGELFF
V: TRBV5-6; J: TRBJ1-4; CDR3: CASSLDRGKLFF
V: TRBV19; J: TRBJ1-6; CDR3: CASSISAGNSPLHF
V: TRBV5-6; J: TRBJ1-2; CDR3: CASSLRGFLLSGYTF
V: TRBV4-2; J: TRBJ2-5; CDR3: CASSQDRGTYQETQYF
V: TRBV9; J: TRBJ2-5; CDR3: CASSPRGSGETQYF
V: TRBV2; J: TRBJ2-1; CDR3: CASRNGQGVNEQFF
V: TRBV18; J: TRBJ2-7; CDR3: CASSPNWAGEQYF